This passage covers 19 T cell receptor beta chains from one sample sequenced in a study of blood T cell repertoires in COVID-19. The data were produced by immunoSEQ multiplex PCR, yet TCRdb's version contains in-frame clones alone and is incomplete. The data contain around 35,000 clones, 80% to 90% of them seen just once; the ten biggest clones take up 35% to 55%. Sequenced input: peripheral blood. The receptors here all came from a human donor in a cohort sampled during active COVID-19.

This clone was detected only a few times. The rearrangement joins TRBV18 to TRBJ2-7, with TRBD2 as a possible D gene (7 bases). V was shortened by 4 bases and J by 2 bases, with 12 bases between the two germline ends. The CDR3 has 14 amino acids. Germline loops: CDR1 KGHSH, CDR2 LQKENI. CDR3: CASSLGGGTYEQYF. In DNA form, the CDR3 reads TGTGCCAGCTCACTTGGGGGGGGCACCTACGAGCAGTACTTC.

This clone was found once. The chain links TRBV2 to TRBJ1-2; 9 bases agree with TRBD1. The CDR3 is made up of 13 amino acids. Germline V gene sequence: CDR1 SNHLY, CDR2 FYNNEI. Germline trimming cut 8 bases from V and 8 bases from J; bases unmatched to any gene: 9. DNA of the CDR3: TGTGCCAGCGTGGGACAGGGACATGGAGGCTACACCTTC. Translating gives CASVGQGHGGYTF. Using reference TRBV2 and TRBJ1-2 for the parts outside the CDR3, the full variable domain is EPEVTQTPSHQVTQMGQEVILRCVPISNHLYFYWYRQILGQKVEFLVSFYNNEISEKSEIFDDQFSVERPDGSNFTLKIRSTKLEDSAMYFCASVGQGHGGYTFGSGTRLTVV.

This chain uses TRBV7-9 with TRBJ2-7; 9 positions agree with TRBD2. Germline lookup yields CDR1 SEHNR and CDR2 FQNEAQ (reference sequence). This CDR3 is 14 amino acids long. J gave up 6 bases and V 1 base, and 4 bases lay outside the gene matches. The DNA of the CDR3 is TGTGCCAGCAGCTTAGGGATAGCGGGAGTCGAGCAGTACTTC. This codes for CASSLGIAGVEQYF. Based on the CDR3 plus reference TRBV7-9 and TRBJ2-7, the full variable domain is DTGVSQNPRHKITKRGQNVTFRCDPISEHNRLYWYRQTLGQGPEFLTYFQNEAQLEKSRLLSDRFSAERPKGSFSTLEIQRTEQGDSAMYLCASSLGIAGVEQYFGPGTRLTVT.

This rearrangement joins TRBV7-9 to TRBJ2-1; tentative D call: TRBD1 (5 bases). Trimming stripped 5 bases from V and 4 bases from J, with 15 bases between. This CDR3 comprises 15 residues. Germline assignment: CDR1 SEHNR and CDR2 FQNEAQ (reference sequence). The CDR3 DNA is TGTGCCAGCAGCCCTGGGGCCTTTCTATACAATGAGCAGTTCTTC. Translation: CASSPGAFLYNEQFF.

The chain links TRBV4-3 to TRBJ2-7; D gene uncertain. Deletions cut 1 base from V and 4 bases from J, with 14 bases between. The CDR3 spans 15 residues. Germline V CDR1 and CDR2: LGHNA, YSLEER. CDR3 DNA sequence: TGCGCCAGCAGCCAAGGCCTGCAAGCTCCATACGAGCAGTACTTC. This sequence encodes CASSQGLQAPYEQYF.

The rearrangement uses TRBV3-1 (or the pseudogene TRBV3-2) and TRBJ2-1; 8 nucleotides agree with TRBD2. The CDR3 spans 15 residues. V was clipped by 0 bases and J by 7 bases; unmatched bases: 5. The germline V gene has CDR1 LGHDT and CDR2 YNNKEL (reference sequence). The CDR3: CASSQERTSGNEQFF. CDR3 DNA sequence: TGTGCCAGCAGCCAAGAGAGAACTAGCGGAAATGAGCAGTTCTTC.

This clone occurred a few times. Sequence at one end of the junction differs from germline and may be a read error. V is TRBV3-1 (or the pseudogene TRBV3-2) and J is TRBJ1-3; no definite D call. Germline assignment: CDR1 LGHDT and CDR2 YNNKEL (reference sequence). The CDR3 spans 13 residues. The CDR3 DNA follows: TGTGCCAGCAGACAAGGTGCAGCGAACACCATATATTTT. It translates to CASRQGAANTIYF.

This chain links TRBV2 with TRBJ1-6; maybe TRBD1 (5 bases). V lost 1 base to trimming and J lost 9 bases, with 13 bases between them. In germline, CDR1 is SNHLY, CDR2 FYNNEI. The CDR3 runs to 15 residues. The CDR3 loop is CASSEEGGTVSPLHF. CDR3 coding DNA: TGTGCCAGCAGTGAAGAGGGCGGGACGGTTTCACCCCTCCACTTT.

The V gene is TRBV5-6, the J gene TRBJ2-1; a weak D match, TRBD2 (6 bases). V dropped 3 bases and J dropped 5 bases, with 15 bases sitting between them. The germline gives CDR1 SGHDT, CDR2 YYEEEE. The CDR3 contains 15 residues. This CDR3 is CASSSLNSGDNEQFF. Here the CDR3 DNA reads TGTGCCAGCAGCTCATTGAATAGCGGCGACAATGAGCAGTTCTTC.

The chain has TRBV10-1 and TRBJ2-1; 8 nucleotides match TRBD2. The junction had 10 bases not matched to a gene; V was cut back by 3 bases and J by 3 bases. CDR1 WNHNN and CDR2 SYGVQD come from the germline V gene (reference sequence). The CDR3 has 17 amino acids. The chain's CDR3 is CASSDSAGGGHYNEQFF. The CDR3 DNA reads TGCGCCAGCAGTGACTCCGCCGGCGGGGGGCACTACAATGAGCAGTTCTTC.

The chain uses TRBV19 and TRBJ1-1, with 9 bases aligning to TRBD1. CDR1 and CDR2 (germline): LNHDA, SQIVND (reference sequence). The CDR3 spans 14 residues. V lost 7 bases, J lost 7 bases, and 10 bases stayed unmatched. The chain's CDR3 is CASTKAGTGLEAFF. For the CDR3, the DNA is TGTGCCAGTACCAAAGCGGGGACAGGGCTTGAAGCTTTCTTT.

The CDR3 coding sequence is TGTGCCAGCACTACGGGGGGCAATCAGCCCCAGCATTTT. It specifies CASTTGGNQPQHF. The gene calls are TRBV7-9 and TRBJ1-5, with D possibly matching TRBD1 (5 bases). CDR1 SEHNR and CDR2 FQNEAQ come from the germline V gene (reference sequence). The CDR3 runs to 13 residues. The V end was cut by 7 bases, the J end by 2 bases, with 9 bases between. The complete variable domain, with remaining parts taken from reference TRBV7-9 and TRBJ1-5, reads DTGVSQNPRHKITKRGQNVTFRCDPISEHNRLYWYRQTLGQGPEFLTYFQNEAQLEKSRLLSDRFSAERPKGSFSTLEIQRTEQGDSAMYLCASTTGGNQPQHFGDGTRLSIL.

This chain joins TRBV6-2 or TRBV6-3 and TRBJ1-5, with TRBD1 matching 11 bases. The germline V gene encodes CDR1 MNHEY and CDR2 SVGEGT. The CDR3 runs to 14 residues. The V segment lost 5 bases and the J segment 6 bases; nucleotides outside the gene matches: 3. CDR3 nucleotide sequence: TGTGCCAGCAGTGGGACAGGGGGAAGTCAGCCCCAGCATTTT. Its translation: CASSGTGGSQPQHF.

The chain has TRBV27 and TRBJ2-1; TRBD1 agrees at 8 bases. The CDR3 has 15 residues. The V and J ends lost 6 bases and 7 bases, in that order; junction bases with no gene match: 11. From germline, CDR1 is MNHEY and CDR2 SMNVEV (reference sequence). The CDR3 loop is CASRGATGVVNEQFF. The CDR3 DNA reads TGTGCCAGCAGAGGTGCGACAGGGGTTGTAAATGAGCAGTTCTTC.

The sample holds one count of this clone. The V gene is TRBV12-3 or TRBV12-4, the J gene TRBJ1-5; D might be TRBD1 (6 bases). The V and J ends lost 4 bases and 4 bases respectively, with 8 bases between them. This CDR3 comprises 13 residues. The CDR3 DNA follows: TGTGCCAGCAGTTCGGACAGTAATCAGCCCCAGCATTTT. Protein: CASSSDSNQPQHF.

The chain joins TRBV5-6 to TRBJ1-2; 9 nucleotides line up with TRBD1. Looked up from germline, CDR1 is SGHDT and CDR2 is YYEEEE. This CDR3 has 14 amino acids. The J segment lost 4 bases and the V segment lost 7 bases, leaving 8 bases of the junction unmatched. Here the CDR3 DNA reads TGTGCCAGCTCCGGGACAGGGAAATTCTATGGCTACACCTTC. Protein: CASSGTGKFYGYTF.

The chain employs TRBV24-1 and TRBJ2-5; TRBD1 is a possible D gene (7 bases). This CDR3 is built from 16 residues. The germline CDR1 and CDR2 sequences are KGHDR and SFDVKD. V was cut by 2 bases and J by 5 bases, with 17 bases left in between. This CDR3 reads CATSDSVAGGFETQYF. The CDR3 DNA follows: TGTGCCACCAGTGATTCTGTCGCAGGGGGGTTCGAGACCCAGTACTTC.

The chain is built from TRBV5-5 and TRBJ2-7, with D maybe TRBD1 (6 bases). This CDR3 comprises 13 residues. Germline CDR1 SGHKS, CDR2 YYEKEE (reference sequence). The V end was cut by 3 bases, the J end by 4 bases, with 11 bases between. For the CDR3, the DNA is TGTGCCAGCAGCTCACAGGGTGGGTACGAGCAGTACTTC. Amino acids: CASSSQGGYEQYF.

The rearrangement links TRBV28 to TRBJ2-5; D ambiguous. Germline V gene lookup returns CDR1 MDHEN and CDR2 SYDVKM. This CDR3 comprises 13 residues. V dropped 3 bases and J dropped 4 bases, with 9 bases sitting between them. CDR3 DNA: TGTGCCAGCAGTTTCTTGGAGAGAGAGACCCAGTACTTC. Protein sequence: CASSFLERETQYF.